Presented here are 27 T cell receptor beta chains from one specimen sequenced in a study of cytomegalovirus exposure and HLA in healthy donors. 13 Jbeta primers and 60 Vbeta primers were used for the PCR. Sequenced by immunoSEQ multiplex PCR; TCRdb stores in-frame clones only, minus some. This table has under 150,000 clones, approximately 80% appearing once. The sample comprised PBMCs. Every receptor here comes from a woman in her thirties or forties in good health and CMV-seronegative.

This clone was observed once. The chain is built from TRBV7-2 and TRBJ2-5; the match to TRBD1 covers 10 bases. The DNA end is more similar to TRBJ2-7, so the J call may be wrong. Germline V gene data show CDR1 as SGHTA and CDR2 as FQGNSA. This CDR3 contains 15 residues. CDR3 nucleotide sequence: TGTGCCAGCAGCTTAGTGGGACAGGGGTTATACGAGCAGTACTTC. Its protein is CASSLVGQGLYEQYF.

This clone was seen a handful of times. DNA of the CDR3: TGTGCCAGTACCGGGACTTTGAATTCACCCCTCCACTTT. Amino acids: CASTGTLNSPLHF. The J gene is TRBJ1-6, the V gene TRBV6-5; weak D call: TRBD1 (5 bases). Deletions cut 9 bases from V and 7 bases from J, with 13 bases between. The CDR3 is 13 amino acids. Looked up from germline, CDR1 is MNHEY and CDR2 is SVGAGI.

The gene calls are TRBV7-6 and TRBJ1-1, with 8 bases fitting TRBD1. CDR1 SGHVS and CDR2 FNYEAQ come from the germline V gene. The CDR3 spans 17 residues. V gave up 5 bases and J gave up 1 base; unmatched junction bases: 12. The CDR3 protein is CASSPRGTGQWNTEAFF. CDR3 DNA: TGTGCCAGCAGCCCCAGGGGGACAGGTCAATGGAACACTGAAGCTTTCTTT.

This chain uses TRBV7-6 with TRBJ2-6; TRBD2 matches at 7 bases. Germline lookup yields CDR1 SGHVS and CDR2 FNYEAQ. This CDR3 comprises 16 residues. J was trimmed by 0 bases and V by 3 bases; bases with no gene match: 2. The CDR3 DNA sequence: TGTGCCAGCAGCTTGGGGGGGTACTCTGGGGCCAACGTCCTGACTTTC. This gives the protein CASSLGGYSGANVLTF.

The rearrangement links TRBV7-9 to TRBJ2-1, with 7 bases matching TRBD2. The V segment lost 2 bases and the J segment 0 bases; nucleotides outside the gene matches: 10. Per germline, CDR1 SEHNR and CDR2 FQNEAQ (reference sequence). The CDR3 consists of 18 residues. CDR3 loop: CASSLNLADPSSYNEQFF. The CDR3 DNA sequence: TGTGCCAGCAGCTTAAATCTAGCGGACCCCAGCTCCTACAATGAGCAGTTCTTC.

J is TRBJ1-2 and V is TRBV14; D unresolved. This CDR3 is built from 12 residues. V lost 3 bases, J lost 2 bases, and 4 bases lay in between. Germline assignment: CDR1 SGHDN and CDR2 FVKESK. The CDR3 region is CASSQRNYGYTF. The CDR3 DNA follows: TGTGCCAGCAGCCAGCGAAACTATGGCTACACCTTC.

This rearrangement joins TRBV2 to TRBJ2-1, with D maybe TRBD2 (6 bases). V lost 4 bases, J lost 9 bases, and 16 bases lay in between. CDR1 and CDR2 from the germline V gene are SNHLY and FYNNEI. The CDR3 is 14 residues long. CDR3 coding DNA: TGTGCCAGCAGTGGGACGAGACTAGTAGGTGAGCAGTTCTTC. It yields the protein CASSGTRLVGEQFF.

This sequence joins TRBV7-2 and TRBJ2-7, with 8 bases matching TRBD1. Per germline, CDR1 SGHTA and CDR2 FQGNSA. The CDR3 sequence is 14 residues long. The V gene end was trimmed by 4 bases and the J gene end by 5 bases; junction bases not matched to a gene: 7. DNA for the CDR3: TGTGCCAGCAGCTCGGCGACAGGGGCCCACGAGCAGTACTTC. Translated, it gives CASSSATGAHEQYF.

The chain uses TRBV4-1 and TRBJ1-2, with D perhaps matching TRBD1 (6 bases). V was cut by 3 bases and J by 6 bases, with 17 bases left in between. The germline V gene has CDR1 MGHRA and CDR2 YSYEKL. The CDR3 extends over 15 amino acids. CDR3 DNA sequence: TGCGCCAGCAGCCAGGTATTAGGACAGACTAATGGCTACACCTTC. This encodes CASSQVLGQTNGYTF.

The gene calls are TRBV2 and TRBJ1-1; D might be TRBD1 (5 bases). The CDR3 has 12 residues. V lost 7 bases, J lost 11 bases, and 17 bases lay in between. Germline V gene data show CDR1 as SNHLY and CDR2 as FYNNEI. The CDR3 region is CASNYQGGDAFF. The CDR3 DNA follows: TGTGCCAGCAATTACCAGGGCGGGGATGCTTTCTTT.

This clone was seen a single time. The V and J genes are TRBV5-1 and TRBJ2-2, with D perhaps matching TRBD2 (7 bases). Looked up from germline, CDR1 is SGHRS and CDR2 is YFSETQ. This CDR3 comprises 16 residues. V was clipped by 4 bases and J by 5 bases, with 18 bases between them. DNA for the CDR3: TGCGCCAGCAGCCCGCGACTAGGGAGGGGGACCGGGGAGCTGTTTTTT. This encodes CASSPRLGRGTGELFF.

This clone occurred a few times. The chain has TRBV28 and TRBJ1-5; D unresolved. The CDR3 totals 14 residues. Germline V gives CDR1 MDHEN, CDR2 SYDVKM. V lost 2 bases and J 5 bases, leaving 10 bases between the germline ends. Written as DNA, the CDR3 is TGTGCCAGCAGTTTAAAGTGGAGCTATCAGCCCCAGCATTTT. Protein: CASSLKWSYQPQHF.

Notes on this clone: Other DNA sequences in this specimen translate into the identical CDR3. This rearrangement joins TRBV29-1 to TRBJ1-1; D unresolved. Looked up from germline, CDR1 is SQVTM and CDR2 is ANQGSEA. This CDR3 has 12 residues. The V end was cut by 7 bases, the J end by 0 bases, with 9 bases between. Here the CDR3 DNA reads TGCAGCGCCAGGCAGTTGAACACTGAAGCTTTCTTT. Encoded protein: CSARQLNTEAFF.

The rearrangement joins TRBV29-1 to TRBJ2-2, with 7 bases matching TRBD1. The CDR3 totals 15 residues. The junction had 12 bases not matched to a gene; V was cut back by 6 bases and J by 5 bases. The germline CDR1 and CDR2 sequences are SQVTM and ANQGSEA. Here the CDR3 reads CSVVGTDKQTGELFF. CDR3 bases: TGCAGCGTGGTTGGGACAGACAAACAGACCGGGGAGCTGTTTTTT.

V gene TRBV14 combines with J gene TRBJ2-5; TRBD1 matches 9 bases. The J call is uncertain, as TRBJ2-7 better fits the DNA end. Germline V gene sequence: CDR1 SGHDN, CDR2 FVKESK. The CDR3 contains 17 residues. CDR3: CASSQAAGQGSAYEQYF. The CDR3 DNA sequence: TGTGCCAGCAGCCAAGCTGCCGGACAGGGGAGCGCCTACGAGCAGTACTTC.

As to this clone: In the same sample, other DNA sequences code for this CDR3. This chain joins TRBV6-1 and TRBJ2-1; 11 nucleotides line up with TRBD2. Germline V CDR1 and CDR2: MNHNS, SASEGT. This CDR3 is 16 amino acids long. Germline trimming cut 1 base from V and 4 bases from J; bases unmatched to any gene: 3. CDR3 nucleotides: TGTGCCAGCAGTGAAGTACTAGCGGGGGAATACAATGAGCAGTTCTTC. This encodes CASSEVLAGEYNEQFF.

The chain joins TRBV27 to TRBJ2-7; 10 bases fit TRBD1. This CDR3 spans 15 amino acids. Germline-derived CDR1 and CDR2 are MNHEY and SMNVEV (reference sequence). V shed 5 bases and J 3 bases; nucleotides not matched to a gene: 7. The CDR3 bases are TGTGCCAGCAGTACTAGCCGGGACAGGGGCTACGAGCAGTACTTC. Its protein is CASSTSRDRGYEQYF.

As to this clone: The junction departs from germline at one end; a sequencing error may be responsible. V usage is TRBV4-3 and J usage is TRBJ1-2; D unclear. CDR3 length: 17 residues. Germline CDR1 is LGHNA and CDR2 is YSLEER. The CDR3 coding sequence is TGCGCCAGCAGCCAAGTGAGAGGTGGAGGATCTAACTATGGCTACCCCTTC. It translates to CASSQVRGGGSNYGYPF.

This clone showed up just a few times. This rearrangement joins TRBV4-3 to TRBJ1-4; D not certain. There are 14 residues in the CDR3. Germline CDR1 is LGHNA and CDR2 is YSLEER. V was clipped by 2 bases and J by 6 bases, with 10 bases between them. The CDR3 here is CASSQSGGHEKLFF. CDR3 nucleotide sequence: TGCGCCAGCAGCCAAAGCGGAGGGCATGAAAAACTGTTTTTT.

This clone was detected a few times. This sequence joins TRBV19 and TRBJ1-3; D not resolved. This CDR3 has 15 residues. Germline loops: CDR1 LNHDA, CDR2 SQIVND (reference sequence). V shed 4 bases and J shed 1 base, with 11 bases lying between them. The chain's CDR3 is CASSKHNPSGNTIYF. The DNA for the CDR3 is TGTGCCAGTAGTAAACATAATCCGTCTGGAAACACCATATATTTT. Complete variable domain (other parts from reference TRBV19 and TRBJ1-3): DGGITQSPKYLFRKEGQNVTLSCEQNLNHDAMYWYRQDPGQGLRLIYYSQIVNDFQKGDIAEGYSVSREKKESFPLTVTSAQKNPTAFYLCASSKHNPSGNTIYFGEGSWLTVV.

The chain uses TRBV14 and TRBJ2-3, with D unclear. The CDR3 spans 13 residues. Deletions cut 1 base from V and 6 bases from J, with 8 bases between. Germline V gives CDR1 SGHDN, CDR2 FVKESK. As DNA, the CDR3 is TGTGCCAGCAGCCAAGGAGAGGCGGATACGCAGTATTTT. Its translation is CASSQGEADTQYF.

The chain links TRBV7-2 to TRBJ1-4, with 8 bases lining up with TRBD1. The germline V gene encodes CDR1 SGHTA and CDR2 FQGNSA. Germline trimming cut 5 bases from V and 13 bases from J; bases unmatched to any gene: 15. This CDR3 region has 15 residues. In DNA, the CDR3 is TGTGCCAGCAGCCCTACCTCTGGACAGGGAGGAGGACTGTTTTTT. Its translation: CASSPTSGQGGGLFF.

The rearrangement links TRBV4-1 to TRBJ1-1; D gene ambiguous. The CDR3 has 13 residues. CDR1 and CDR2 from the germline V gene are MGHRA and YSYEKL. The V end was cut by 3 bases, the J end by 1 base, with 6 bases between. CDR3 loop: CASSQNRNTEAFF. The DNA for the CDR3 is TGCGCCAGCAGCCAGAACAGGAACACTGAAGCTTTCTTT.

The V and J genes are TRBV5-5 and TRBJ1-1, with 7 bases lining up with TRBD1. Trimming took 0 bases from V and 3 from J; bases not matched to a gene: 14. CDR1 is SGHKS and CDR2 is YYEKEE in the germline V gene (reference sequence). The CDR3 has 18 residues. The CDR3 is CASSLAEGQPRTYTEAFF. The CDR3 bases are TGTGCCAGCAGCTTGGCGGAGGGACAGCCGCGCACTTACACTGAAGCTTTCTTT.

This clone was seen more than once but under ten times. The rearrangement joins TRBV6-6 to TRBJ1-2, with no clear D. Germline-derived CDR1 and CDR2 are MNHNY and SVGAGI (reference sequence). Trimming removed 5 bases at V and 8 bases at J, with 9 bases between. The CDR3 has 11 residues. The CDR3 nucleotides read TGTGCCAGCAGTCCGAGAGGGGGCTACACCTTC. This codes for CASSPRGGYTF.

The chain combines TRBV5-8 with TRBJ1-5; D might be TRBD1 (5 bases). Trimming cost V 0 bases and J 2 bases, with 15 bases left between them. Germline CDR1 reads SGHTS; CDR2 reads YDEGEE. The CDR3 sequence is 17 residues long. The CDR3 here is CASSLAGSTTGNQPQHF. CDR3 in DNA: TGTGCCAGCAGCTTGGCAGGATCGACGACAGGCAATCAGCCCCAGCATTTT.

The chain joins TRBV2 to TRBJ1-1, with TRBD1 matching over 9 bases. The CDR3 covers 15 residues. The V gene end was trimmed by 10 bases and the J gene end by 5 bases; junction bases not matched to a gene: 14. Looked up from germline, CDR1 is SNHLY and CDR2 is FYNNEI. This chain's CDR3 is CATMPETGGGTEAFF. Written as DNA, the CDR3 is TGTGCCACCATGCCTGAAACAGGGGGCGGGACTGAAGCTTTCTTT.